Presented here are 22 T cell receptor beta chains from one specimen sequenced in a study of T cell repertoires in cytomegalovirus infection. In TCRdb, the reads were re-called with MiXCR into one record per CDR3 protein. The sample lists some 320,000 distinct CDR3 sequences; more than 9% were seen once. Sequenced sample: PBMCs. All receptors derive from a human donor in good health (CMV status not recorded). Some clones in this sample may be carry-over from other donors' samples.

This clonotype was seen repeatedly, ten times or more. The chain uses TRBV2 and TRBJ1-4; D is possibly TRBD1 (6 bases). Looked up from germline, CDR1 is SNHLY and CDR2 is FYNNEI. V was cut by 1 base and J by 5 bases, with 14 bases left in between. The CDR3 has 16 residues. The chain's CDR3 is CASSEDRVRRNEKLFF. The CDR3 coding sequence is TGTGCCAGCAGTGAAGACAGGGTGAGGAGGAATGAAAAACTGTTTTTT.

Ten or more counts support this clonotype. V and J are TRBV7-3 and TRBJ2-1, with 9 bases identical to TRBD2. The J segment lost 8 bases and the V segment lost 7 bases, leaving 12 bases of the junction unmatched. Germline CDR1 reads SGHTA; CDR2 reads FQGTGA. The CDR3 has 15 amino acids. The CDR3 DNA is TGTGCCAGCAAATTTAGCGGGAGCTCCGGGGATGAGCAGTTCTTC. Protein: CASKFSGSSGDEQFF.

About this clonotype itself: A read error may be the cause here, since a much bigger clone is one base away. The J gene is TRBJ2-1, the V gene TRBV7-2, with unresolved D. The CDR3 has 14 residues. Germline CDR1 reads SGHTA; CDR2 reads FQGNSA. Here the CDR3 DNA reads TGTGCCACCAGCCCCACCCCCCAGTACAATGAGCAGTTCTTC. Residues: CATSPTPQYNEQFF.

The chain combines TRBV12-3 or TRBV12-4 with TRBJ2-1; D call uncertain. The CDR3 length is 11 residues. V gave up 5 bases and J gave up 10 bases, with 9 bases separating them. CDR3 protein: CASSRKREQFF. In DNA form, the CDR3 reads TGTGCCAGCAGTCGCAAGAGGGAGCAGTTCTTC.

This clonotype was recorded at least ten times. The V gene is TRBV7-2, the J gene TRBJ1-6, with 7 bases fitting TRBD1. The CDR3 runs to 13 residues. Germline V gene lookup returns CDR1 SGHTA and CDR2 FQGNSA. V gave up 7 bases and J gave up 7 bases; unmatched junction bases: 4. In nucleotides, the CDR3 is TGTGCCAGCACCGGGACAGTCAATTCACCCCTCCACTTT. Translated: CASTGTVNSPLHF.

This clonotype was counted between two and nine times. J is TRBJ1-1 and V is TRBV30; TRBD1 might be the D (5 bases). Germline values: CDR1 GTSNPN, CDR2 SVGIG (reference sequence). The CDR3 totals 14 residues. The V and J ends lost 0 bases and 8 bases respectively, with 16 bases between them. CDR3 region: CAWSVSGNRREAFF. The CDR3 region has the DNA TGTGCCTGGAGTGTAAGTGGGAACAGGCGAGAAGCTTTCTTT. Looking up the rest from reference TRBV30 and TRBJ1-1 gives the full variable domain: SQTIHQWPATLVQPVGSPLSLECTVEGTSNPNLYWYRQAAGRGLQLLFYSVGIGQISSEVPQNLSASRPQDRQFILSSKKLLLSDSGFYLCAWSVSGNRREAFFGQGTRLTVV.

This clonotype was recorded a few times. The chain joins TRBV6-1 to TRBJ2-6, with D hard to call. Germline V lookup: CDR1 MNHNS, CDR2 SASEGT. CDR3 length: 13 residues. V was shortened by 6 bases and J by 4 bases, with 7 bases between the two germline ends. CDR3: CASSTMGANVLTF. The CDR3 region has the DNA TGTGCCAGCAGCACCATGGGGGCCAACGTCCTGACTTTC.

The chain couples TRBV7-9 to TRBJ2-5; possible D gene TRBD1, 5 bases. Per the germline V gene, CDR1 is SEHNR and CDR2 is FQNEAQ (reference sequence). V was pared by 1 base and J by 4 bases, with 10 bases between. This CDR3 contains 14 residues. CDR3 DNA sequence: TGTGCCAGCAGCTTAGATGACAGCAGAGAGACCCAGTACTTC. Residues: CASSLDDSRETQYF.

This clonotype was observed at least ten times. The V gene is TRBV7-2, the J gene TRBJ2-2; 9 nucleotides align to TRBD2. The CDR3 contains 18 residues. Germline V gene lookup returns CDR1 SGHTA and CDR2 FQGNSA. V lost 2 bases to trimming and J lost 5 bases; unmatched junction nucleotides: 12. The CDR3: CASSLIPAGGPETGELFF. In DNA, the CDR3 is TGTGCCAGCAGCTTAATTCCGGCGGGGGGGCCCGAGACCGGGGAGCTGTTTTTT.

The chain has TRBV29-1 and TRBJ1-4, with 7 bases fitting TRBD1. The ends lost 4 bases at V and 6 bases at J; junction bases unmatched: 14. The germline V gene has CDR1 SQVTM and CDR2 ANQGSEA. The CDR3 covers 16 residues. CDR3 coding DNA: TGCAGCGTTGCTGGTTGGATCGACAGGGCCGATGAAAAACTGTTTTTT. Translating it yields CSVAGWIDRADEKLFF. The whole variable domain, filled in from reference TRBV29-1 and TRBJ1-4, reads SAVISQKPSRDICQRGTSLTIQCQVDSQVTMMFWYRQQPGQSLTLIATANQGSEATYESGFVIDKFPISRPNLTFSTLTVSNMSPEDSSIYLCSVAGWIDRADEKLFFGSGTQLSVL.

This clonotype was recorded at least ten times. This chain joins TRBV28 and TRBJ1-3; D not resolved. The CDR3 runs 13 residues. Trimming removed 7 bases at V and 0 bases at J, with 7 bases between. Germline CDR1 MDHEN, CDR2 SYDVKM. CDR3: CASKRSSGNTIYF. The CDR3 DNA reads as TGTGCCAGCAAGCGTTCCTCTGGAAACACCATATATTTT.

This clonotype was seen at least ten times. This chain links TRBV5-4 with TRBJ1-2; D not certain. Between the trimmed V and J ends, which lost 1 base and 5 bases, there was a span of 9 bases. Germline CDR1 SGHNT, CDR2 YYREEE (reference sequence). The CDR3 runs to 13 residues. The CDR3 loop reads CASSLYEVYGYTF. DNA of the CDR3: TGTGCCAGCAGCTTGTACGAGGTGTATGGCTACACCTTC. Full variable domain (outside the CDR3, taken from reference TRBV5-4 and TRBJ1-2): ETGVTQSPTHLIKTRGQQVTLRCSSQSGHNTVSWYQQALGQGPQFIFQYYREEENGRGNFPPRFSGLQFPNYSSELNVNALELDDSALYLCASSLYEVYGYTFGSGTRLTVV.

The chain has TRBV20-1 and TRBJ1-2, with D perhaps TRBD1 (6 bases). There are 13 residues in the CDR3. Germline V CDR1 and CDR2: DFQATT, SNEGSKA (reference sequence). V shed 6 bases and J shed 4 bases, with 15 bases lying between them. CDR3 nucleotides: TGCAGTGCCCGAACACAGGGAAGCTATGGCTACACCTTC. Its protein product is CSARTQGSYGYTF.

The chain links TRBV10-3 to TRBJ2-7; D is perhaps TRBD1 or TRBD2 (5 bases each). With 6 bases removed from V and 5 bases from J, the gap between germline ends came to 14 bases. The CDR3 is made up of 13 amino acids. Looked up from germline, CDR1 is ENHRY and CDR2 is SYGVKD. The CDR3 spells CAISPTGRDEQYF. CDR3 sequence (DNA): TGTGCCATCAGCCCGACGGGACGGGACGAGCAGTACTTC.

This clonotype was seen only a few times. This CDR3 is CASSPGRGQPQHF. The CDR3 DNA reads as TGCGCCAGCAGCCCCGGGCGGGGTCAGCCCCAGCATTTT. The chain is built from TRBV4-3 and TRBJ1-5; D ambiguous. Looked up from germline, CDR1 is LGHNA and CDR2 is YSLEER. This CDR3 contains 13 residues. Trimming took 4 bases from V and 6 from J, leaving 10 bases between them.

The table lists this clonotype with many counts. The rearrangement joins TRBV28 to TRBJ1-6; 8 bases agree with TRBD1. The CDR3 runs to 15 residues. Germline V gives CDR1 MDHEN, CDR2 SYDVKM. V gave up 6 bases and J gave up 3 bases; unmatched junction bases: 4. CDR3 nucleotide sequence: TGTGCCAGCAGGACCGGACAGGGCTATAATTCACCCCTCCACTTT. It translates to CASRTGQGYNSPLHF.

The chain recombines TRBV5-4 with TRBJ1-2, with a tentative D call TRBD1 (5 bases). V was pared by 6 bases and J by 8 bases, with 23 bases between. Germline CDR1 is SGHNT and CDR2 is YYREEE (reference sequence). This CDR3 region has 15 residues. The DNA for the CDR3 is TGTGCCAGCAACTGGGGGAACCCGGGCCCAGCAGGCTACACCTTC. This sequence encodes CASNWGNPGPAGYTF.

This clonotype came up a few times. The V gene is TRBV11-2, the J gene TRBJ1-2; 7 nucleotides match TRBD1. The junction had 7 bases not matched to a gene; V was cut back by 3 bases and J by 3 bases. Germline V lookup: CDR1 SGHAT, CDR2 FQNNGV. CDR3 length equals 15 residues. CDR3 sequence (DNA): TGTGCCAGCAGCTTCCTGGGGACAGATTACTATGGCTACACCTTC. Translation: CASSFLGTDYYGYTF.

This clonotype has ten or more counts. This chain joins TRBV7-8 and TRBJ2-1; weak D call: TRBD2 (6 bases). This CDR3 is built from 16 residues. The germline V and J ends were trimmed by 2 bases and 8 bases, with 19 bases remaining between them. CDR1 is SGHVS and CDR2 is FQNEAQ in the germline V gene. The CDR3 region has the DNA TGTGCCAGCAGCTTAAGACGGGAGTCCGGTCTGGATGAGCAGTTCTTC. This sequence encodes CASSLRRESGLDEQFF.

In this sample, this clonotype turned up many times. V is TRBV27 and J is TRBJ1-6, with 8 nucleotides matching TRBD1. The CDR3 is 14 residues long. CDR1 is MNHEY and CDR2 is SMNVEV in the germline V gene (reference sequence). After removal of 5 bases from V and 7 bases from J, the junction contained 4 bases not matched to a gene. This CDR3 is CASSPGQANSPLHF. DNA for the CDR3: TGTGCCAGCAGTCCGGGACAGGCAAATTCACCCCTCCACTTT.

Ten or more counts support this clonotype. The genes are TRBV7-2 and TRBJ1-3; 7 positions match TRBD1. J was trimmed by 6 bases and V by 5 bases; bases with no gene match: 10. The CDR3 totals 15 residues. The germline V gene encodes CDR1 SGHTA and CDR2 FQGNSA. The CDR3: CASSLTSTGINTIYF. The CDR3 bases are TGTGCCAGCAGCCTCACCTCGACAGGGATAAACACCATATATTTT.

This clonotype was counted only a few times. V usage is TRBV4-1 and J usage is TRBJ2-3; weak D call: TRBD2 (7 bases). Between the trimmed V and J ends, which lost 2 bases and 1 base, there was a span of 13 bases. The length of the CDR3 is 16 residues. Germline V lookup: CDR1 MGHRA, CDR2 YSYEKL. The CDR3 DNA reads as TGCGCCAGCAGCCAACCGGAGGGGGGGGGCACAGATACGCAGTATTTT. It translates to CASSQPEGGGTDTQYF.